Listed here are 21 T cell receptor beta chains from one sample, sequenced in a study of Ad26.COV2.S vaccination and SARS-CoV-2 variants. The assay was immunoSEQ multiplex PCR, and TCRdb's table has in-frame clones only and misses some. The sample includes more than 85,000 clones, around three quarters seen only once; the top ten take 15% to 20%. The sequencing used peripheral blood, collected after recovery from COVID-19. The receptors originated from a human donor who had recovered from COVID-19.

This clone was picked up many times. The gene calls are TRBV5-4 and TRBJ2-2; D might be TRBD1 or TRBD2, each matching 5 bases. The CDR3 has 16 amino acids. The V gene's germline CDR1 is SGHNT and CDR2 YYREEE (reference sequence). V shed 5 bases and J shed 2 bases, with 16 bases lying between them. The CDR3 DNA reads as TGTGCCAGCAGGGGGGACCTCCGCTTTAACACCGGGGAGCTGTTTTTT. Encoded protein: CASRGDLRFNTGELFF.

The V call is TRBV19, the J call TRBJ1-5; 9 nucleotides match TRBD1. There are 15 residues in the CDR3. With V trimmed by 3 bases and J by 9 bases, 9 bases remained unmatched. In germline, CDR1 is LNHDA, CDR2 SQIVND (reference sequence). CDR3 in amino acids: CASSMGQGGVWPQHF. The CDR3 region has the DNA TGTGCCAGTAGTATGGGACAGGGAGGGGTTTGGCCCCAGCATTTT.

The chain recombines TRBV5-1 with TRBJ2-3, with 8 positions matching TRBD1. This CDR3 contains 16 residues. V lost 4 bases and J lost 0; bases outside the gene matches: 7. Per germline, CDR1 SGHRS and CDR2 YFSETQ. CDR3 coding DNA: TGCGCCAGCAGCCTATCCGGACAGGGTAGCACAGATACGCAGTATTTT. It codes for CASSLSGQGSTDTQYF.

This clone was observed a single time. This CDR3 is CASSVVLADTQYF. The CDR3 DNA reads TGTGCCAGTAGTGTCGTCCTAGCAGATACGCAGTATTTT. The chain joins TRBV19 to TRBJ2-3; D unresolved. The CDR3 is 13 amino acids. Germline lookup yields CDR1 LNHDA and CDR2 SQIVND (reference sequence). With 5 bases removed from V and 4 bases from J, the gap between germline ends came to 10 bases.

The chain employs TRBV6-5 and TRBJ1-6; 10 positions agree with TRBD1. Germline V CDR1 and CDR2: MNHEY, SVGAGI. The V and J ends lost 6 bases and 7 bases, in that order; junction bases with no gene match: 3. The CDR3 totals 14 residues. CDR3 in DNA: TGTGCCAGCAGCCGGGGACAGGGGAATTCACCCCTCCACTTT. Translation: CASSRGQGNSPLHF.

This chain connects TRBV14 to TRBJ2-5; the D gene is possibly TRBD1 (5 bases). The CDR3 is 14 amino acids. V lost 1 base and J lost 7, with 13 bases in between. The germline V gene has CDR1 SGHDN and CDR2 FVKESK. CDR3 nucleotides: TGTGCCAGCAGCCAAGGGGGCAGCTGGGCGACCCAGTACTTC. As protein: CASSQGGSWATQYF.

The rearrangement uses TRBV12-3 or TRBV12-4 and TRBJ1-6, with D perhaps matching TRBD1 (5 bases). This CDR3 is 13 amino acids long. Trimming removed 6 bases at V and 7 bases at J, with 10 bases between. The CDR3 DNA sequence: TGTGCCAGCAGAGGGACTGCCAATTCACCCCTCCACTTT. Amino acids: CASRGTANSPLHF.

With respect to this clone: An end of the junction differs from the germline gene, which may be a read error. The chain is built from TRBV28 and TRBJ1-2, with TRBD1 matching over 8 bases. Germline-derived CDR1 and CDR2 are MDHEN and SYDVKM. The CDR3 runs 15 residues. The CDR3 reads CASSLRQIGQGGLQF. The CDR3 DNA reads as TGTGCCAGCAGTTTAAGACAAATTGGACAGGGCGGTCTACAATTC.

The chain links TRBV10-1 to TRBJ1-1; no reliable D call. There are 13 residues in the CDR3. V lost 0 bases and J lost 1, with 3 bases in between. Per the germline V gene, CDR1 is WNHNN and CDR2 is SYGVQD (reference sequence). CDR3 sequence (DNA): TGCGCCAGCAGTGAGTCGTGGAACACTGAAGCTTTCTTT. Encoded protein: CASSESWNTEAFF.

In this sample, this clone turned up a few times. This chain uses TRBV29-1 with TRBJ2-5; 10 nucleotides agree with TRBD2. Trimming removed 7 bases from V and 2 bases from J; junction bases left unmatched: 4. The CDR3 has 13 residues. Germline-derived CDR1 and CDR2 are SQVTM and ANQGSEA. For the CDR3, the DNA is TGCAGCGGGAGCGGGGGGGATCAAGAGACCCAGTACTTC. Translating gives CSGSGGDQETQYF.

The genes are TRBV18 and TRBJ2-7; 8 nucleotides agree with TRBD1. Trimming removed 3 bases from V and 0 bases from J; junction bases left unmatched: 4. Germline V gives CDR1 KGHSH, CDR2 LQKENI. The CDR3 extends over 15 amino acids. The CDR3 sequence: CASSPSQGGSYEQYF. As DNA, the CDR3 is TGTGCCAGCTCACCTTCACAGGGGGGCTCCTACGAGCAGTACTTC.

This chain joins TRBV19 and TRBJ1-1; D is uncertain. Per the germline V gene, CDR1 is LNHDA and CDR2 is SQIVND (reference sequence). The CDR3 extends over 12 amino acids. V lost 7 bases and J lost 8, with 14 bases in between. The CDR3 region is CASMIGREEAFF. DNA of the CDR3: TGTGCCAGTATGATTGGGAGGGAAGAAGCTTTCTTT.

This clone was counted a few times. The chain has TRBV19 and TRBJ1-1, with D uncertain. Per the germline V gene, CDR1 is LNHDA and CDR2 is SQIVND (reference sequence). Trimming shortened V by 6 bases and J by 4 bases, and 9 bases separated the two germline ends. This CDR3 has 12 residues. This CDR3 reads CASSWASTEAFF. The CDR3, as DNA: TGTGCCAGTAGCTGGGCTAGCACTGAAGCTTTCTTT.

The chain joins TRBV27 to TRBJ2-1, with 7 nucleotides matching TRBD1. The ends lost 6 bases at V and 1 base at J; junction bases unmatched: 6. The CDR3 runs to 15 residues. Per the germline V gene, CDR1 is MNHEY and CDR2 is SMNVEV (reference sequence). The CDR3 coding sequence is TGTGCCAGCAGCACAGGGGCGATTTCCTACAATGAGCAGTTCTTC. This gives the protein CASSTGAISYNEQFF.

V usage is TRBV6-5 and J usage is TRBJ1-5; D not resolved. The CDR3 consists of 14 residues. Germline loops: CDR1 MNHEY, CDR2 SVGAGI. Trimming cost V 2 bases and J 3 bases, with 8 bases left between them. Here the CDR3 reads CASSYEESNQPQHF. CDR3 coding DNA: TGTGCCAGCAGTTACGAGGAATCCAATCAGCCCCAGCATTTT.

The chain has TRBV5-1 and TRBJ2-1; D uncertain. The CDR3 has 14 residues. Looked up from germline, CDR1 is SGHRS and CDR2 is YFSETQ. V lost 0 bases to trimming and J lost 5 bases, with 9 bases between them. In DNA, the CDR3 is TGCGCCAGCAGCTTGGTATCAGAAAACAATGAGCAGTTCTTC. As protein: CASSLVSENNEQFF.

V usage is TRBV5-4 and J usage is TRBJ2-7, with D perhaps being TRBD1 or TRBD2 (5 bases each). Germline-derived CDR1 and CDR2 are SGHNT and YYREEE (reference sequence). This CDR3 spans 15 amino acids. Deletions cut 0 bases from V and 5 bases from J, with 15 bases between. The CDR3 sequence is CASSLVRGGYNEQYF. The CDR3 nucleotides are TGTGCCAGCAGCTTGGTAAGGGGCGGGTATAACGAGCAGTACTTC.

This clone has only a few counts. The rearrangement uses TRBV3-1 (or the pseudogene TRBV3-2) and TRBJ1-2; 7 nucleotides agree with TRBD1. The CDR3 consists of 15 residues. The germline CDR1 and CDR2 sequences are LGHDT and YNNKEL (reference sequence). V dropped 4 bases and J dropped 3; count of bases not matched to a gene: 8. The CDR3 spells CASSLTGAPDYGYTF. CDR3 sequence (DNA): TGTGCCAGCAGCCTCACAGGGGCGCCAGACTATGGCTACACCTTC.

The table lists this clone with a few counts. The rearrangement joins TRBV3-1 (or the pseudogene TRBV3-2) to TRBJ2-5, with D hard to call. V gave up 1 base and J gave up 3 bases, with 21 bases separating them. Per the germline V gene, CDR1 is LGHDT and CDR2 is YNNKEL (reference sequence). This CDR3 comprises 18 residues. The CDR3 nucleotides are TGTGCCAGCAGCCAAGCCCGTAGACAAGCACCCGTGGAAGAGACCCAGTACTTC. Its translation: CASSQARRQAPVEETQYF.

The chain is built from TRBV24-1 and TRBJ2-3; unclear D gene. This CDR3 contains 14 residues. Germline V gene lookup returns CDR1 KGHDR and CDR2 SFDVKD. Trimming pared 9 bases from V and 2 bases from J, leaving 14 bases between. CDR3 amino acids: CATGPTDDTDTQYF. CDR3 bases: TGTGCCACCGGTCCGACCGACGACACAGATACGCAGTATTTT.

The chain employs TRBV6-5 and TRBJ1-1; 7 nucleotides match TRBD1. The CDR3 runs 14 residues. The V segment lost 8 bases and the J segment 4 bases; nucleotides outside the gene matches: 10. The germline V gene encodes CDR1 MNHEY and CDR2 SVGAGI. CDR3 sequence reads: CASGRGVYRTEAFF. The CDR3 DNA reads as TGTGCCAGCGGCAGGGGGGTGTATCGCACTGAAGCTTTCTTT.